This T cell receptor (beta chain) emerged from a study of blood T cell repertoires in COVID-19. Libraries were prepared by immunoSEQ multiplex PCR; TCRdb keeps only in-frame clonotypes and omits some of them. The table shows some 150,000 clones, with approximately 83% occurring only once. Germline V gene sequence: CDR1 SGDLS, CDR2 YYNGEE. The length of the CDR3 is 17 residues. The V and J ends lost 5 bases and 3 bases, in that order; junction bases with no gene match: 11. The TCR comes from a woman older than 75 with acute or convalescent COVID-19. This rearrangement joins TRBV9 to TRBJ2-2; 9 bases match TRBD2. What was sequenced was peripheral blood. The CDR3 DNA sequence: TGTGCCAGCAGTGGAGCGGGGGGCATAGTATACACCGGGGAGCTGTTTTTT. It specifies CASSGAGGIVYTGELFF.